The next 9 T cell receptor beta chains were all read from a single sample in a study of cytomegalovirus exposure and HLA in healthy donors. PCR primers comprised 60 Vbeta and 13 Jbeta primers. Libraries were prepared by immunoSEQ multiplex PCR; TCRdb keeps only in-frame clonotypes and omits some of them. The sample includes 100,000 to 150,000 clones, around 78% of them seen just once. The source material was PBMCs. Every receptor here comes from a woman aged 35 to 49 in good health and CMV-seronegative.

This chain connects TRBV28 to TRBJ1-1; 9 nucleotides align to TRBD1. Germline V gives CDR1 MDHEN, CDR2 SYDVKM. The CDR3 is 14 amino acids. V trimming: 6 bases; J trimming: 5 bases; junction bases outside the gene matches: 7. The CDR3 DNA is TGTGCCAGCAGCCTGGGACAGGGCTTGACTGAAGCTTTCTTT. Protein sequence: CASSLGQGLTEAFF.

The chain recombines TRBV28 with TRBJ1-5, with D possibly TRBD1 on 6 matching bases. Germline V lookup: CDR1 MDHEN, CDR2 SYDVKM. This CDR3 comprises 17 residues. V gave up 5 bases and J gave up 0 bases, with 17 bases separating them. The CDR3 region is CASSPPDRTYSNQPQHF. CDR3 coding DNA: TGTGCCAGCAGTCCCCCTGACAGGACATATAGCAATCAGCCCCAGCATTTT.

This chain joins TRBV10-3 and TRBJ2-7; D unclear. Trimming took off 4 bases at V and 5 bases at J, with 9 bases between the two ends. The germline gives CDR1 ENHRY, CDR2 SYGVKD. The CDR3 extends over 12 amino acids. CDR3 sequence: CAISGGSHEQYF. For the CDR3, the DNA is TGTGCCATCAGTGGCGGTAGTCACGAGCAGTACTTC.

The V and J genes are TRBV6-6 and TRBJ2-2, with 7 bases aligning to TRBD1. The germline gives CDR1 MNHNY, CDR2 SVGAGI (reference sequence). V was clipped by 7 bases and J by 7 bases; unmatched bases: 9. CDR3 length: 14 amino acids. The CDR3 sequence is CASTPGQRGGELFF. The CDR3 DNA sequence: TGTGCCAGCACCCCGGGACAGAGGGGCGGGGAGCTGTTTTTT.

This clone has just a few counts. The chain couples TRBV30 to TRBJ2-1, with a tentative D call TRBD2 (6 bases). The CDR3 contains 16 residues. Germline assignment: CDR1 GTSNPN and CDR2 SVGIG (reference sequence). Trimming removed 3 bases at V and 0 bases at J, with 15 bases between. CDR3: CAWRGDLAASYNEQFF. The CDR3 DNA follows: TGTGCCTGGAGAGGAGACTTAGCGGCCTCCTACAATGAGCAGTTCTTC.

The chain combines TRBV25-1 with TRBJ1-6; 12 positions match TRBD1. The germline V gene has CDR1 MGHDK and CDR2 SYGVNS. J gave up 10 bases and V 6 bases, and 7 bases lay outside the gene matches. CDR3 length: 15 amino acids. CDR3: CASRLGTGGLSPLHF. The CDR3 nucleotides read TGTGCCAGCAGACTCGGGACAGGGGGCCTGTCACCCCTCCACTTT.

The chain couples TRBV19 to TRBJ2-3; possibly TRBD2 for D (5 bases). Germline V CDR1 and CDR2: LNHDA, SQIVND (reference sequence). The ends were cut back, 4 bases at V and 2 bases at J, with 10 bases in the middle. CDR3 length: 14 amino acids. The CDR3 DNA is TGTGCCAGTAGTAGCAGCCGGGACACAGATACGCAGTATTTT. It codes for CASSSSRDTDTQYF. Full variable domain (missing parts from reference TRBV19 and TRBJ2-3): DGGITQSPKYLFRKEGQNVTLSCEQNLNHDAMYWYRQDPGQGLRLIYYSQIVNDFQKGDIAEGYSVSREKKESFPLTVTSAQKNPTAFYLCASSSSRDTDTQYFGPGTRLTVL.

The rearrangement links TRBV9 to TRBJ2-7; maybe TRBD2 (6 bases). Germline V gives CDR1 SGDLS, CDR2 YYNGEE. The germline V and J ends were trimmed by 3 bases and 5 bases, with 15 bases remaining between them. The CDR3 is 14 residues long. The CDR3 nucleotides are TGTGCCAGCAGCGCCGGGGACTCCCGCGACGAGCAGTACTTC. Residues: CASSAGDSRDEQYF.

Only a few counts were recorded for this clone. V gene TRBV7-9 combines with J gene TRBJ1-6; D remains ambiguous. V gave up 7 bases and J gave up 9 bases, with 16 bases separating them. The CDR3 extends over 14 amino acids. From germline, CDR1 is SEHNR and CDR2 FQNEAQ (reference sequence). CDR3 coding DNA: TGTGCCAGCACCCCCACCTGGGGAGCTTCACCCCTCCACTTT. It translates to CASTPTWGASPLHF.